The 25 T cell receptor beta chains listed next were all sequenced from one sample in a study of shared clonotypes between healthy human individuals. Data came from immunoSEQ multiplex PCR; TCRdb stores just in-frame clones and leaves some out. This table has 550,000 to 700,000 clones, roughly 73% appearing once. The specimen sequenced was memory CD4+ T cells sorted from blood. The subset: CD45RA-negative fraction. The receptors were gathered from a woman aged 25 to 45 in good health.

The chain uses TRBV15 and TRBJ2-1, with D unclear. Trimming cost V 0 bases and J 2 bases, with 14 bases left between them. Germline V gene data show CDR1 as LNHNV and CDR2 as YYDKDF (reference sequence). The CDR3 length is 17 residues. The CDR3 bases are TGTGCCACCAGCAGAGAGATTGGGGTTAGCACCTACAATGAGCAGTTCTTC. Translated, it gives CATSREIGVSTYNEQFF.

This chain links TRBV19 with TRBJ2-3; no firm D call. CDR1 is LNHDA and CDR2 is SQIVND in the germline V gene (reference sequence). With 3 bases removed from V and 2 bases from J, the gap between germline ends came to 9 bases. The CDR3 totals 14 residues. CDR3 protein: CASSIAGPTDTQYF. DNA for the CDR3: TGTGCCAGTAGTATTGCAGGACCCACAGATACGCAGTATTTT.

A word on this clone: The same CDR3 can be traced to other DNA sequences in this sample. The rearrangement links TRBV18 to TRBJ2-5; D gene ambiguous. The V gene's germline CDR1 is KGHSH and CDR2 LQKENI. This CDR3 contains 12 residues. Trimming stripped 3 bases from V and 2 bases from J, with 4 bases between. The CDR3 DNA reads TGTGCCAGCTCACCGAGTCAAGAGACCCAGTACTTC. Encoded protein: CASSPSQETQYF.

The DNA for the CDR3 is TGTGCCAGCAGCCTGGTCCCTGTTGATCGGCAGTACTTC. Translated: CASSLVPVDRQYF. J is TRBJ2-7 and V is TRBV11-2; no firm D call. Between the trimmed V and J ends, which lost 5 bases and 9 bases, there was a span of 17 bases. The germline CDR1 and CDR2 sequences are SGHAT and FQNNGV. This CDR3 has 13 residues.

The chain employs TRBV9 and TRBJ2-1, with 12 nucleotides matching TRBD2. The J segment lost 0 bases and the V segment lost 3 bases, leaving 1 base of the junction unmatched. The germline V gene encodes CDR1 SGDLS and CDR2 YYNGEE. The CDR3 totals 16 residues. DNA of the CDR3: TGTGCCAGCAGCGGGACTAGCGGGACCTCCTACAATGAGCAGTTCTTC. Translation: CASSGTSGTSYNEQFF.

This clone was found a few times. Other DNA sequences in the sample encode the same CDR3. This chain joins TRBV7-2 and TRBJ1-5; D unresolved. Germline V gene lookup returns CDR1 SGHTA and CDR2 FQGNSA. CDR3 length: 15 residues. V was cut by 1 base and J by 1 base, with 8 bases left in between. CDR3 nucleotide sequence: TGTGCCAGCAGCTTAGATTCTCTCAGCAATCAGCCCCAGCATTTT. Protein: CASSLDSLSNQPQHF.

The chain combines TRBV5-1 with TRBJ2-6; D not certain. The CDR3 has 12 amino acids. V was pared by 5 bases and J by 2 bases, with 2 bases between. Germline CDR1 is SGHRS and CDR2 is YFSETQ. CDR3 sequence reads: CASRTGANVLTF. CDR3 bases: TGCGCCAGCAGGACTGGGGCCAACGTCCTGACTTTC. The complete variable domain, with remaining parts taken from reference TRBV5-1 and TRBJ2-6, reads KAGVTQTPRYLIKTRGQQVTLSCSPISGHRSVSWYQQTPGQGLQFLFEYFSETQRNKGNFPGRFSGRQFSNSRSEMNVSTLELGDSALYLCASRTGANVLTFGAGSRLTVL.

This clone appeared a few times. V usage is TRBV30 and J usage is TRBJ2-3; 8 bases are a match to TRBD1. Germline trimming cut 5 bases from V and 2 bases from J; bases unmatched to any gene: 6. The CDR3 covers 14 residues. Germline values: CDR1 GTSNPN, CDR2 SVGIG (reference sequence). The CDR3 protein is CAWGQGKATDTQYF. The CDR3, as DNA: TGTGCCTGGGGACAGGGTAAGGCCACAGATACGCAGTATTTT.

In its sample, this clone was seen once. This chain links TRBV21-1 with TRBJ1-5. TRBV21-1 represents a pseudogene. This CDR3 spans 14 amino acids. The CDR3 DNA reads TGTGCCAGCAGCAAATGTAGGGCTTGGGGGCCCCAGCATTTT. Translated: CASSKCRAWGPQHF.

The CDR3 bases are TGTGCCAGCAGCGTAGCCCAGGGGGCAGCGTACGAGCAGTACTTC. Protein sequence: CASSVAQGAAYEQYF. The chain recombines TRBV9 with TRBJ2-7, with 8 bases lining up with TRBD1. V dropped 0 bases and J dropped 4; count of bases not matched to a gene: 6. CDR1 SGDLS and CDR2 YYNGEE come from the germline V gene. The CDR3 runs to 15 residues.

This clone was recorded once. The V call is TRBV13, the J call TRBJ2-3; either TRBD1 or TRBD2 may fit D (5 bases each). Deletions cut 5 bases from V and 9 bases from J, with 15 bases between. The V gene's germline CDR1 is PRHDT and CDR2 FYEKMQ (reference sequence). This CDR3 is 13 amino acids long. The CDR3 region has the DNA TGTGCCAGCAGCAAACTTAGCTGGGACACGCAGTATTTT. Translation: CASSKLSWDTQYF.

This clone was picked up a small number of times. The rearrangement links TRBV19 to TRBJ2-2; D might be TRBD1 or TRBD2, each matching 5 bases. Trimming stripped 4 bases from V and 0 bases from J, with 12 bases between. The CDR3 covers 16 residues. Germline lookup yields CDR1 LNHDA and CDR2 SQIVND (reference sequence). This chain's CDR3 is CASSTGTATNTGELFF. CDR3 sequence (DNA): TGTGCCAGTAGTACCGGGACGGCGACGAACACCGGGGAGCTGTTTTTT.

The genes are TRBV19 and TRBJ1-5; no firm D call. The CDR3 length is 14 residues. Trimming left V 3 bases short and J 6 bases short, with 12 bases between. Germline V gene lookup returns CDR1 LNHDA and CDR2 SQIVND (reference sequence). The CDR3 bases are TGTGCCAGTAGTATTAGGAGCAGGAGTCAGCCCCAGCATTTT. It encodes CASSIRSRSQPQHF.

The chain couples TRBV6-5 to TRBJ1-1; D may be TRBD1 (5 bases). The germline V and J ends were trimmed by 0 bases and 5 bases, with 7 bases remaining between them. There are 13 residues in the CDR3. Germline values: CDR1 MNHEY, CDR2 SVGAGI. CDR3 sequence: CASSYSTATEAFF. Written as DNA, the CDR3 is TGTGCCAGCAGTTACTCGACAGCGACTGAAGCTTTCTTT.

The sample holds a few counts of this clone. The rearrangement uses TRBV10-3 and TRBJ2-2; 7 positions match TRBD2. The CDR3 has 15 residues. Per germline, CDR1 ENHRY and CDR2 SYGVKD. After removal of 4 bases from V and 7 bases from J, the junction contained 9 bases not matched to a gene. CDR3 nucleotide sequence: TGTGCCATCAGTGCGGTGGCGGGAGAAAACGGGGAGCTGTTTTTT. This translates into CAISAVAGENGELFF.

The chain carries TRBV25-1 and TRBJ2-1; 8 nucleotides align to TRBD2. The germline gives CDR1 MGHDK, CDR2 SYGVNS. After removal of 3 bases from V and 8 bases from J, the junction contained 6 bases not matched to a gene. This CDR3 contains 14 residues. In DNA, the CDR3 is TGTGCCAGCAGTGACGGGAGCGGGAGTTATGAGCAGTTCTTC. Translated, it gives CASSDGSGSYEQFF.

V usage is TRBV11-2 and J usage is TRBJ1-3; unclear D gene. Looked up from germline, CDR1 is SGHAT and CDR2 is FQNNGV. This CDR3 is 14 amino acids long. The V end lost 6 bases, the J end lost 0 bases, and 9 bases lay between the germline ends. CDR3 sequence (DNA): TGTGCCAGCAGTCCTCAAAACTCTGGAAACACCATATATTTT. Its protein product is CASSPQNSGNTIYF.

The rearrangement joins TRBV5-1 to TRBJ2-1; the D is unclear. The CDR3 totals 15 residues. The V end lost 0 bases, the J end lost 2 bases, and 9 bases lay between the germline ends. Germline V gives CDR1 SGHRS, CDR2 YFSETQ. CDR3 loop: CASSLAGSTYNEQFF. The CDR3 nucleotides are TGCGCCAGCAGCTTGGCGGGTTCTACCTACAATGAGCAGTTCTTC. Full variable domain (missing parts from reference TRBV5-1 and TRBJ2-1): KAGVTQTPRYLIKTRGQQVTLSCSPISGHRSVSWYQQTPGQGLQFLFEYFSETQRNKGNFPGRFSGRQFSNSRSEMNVSTLELGDSALYLCASSLAGSTYNEQFFGPGTRLTVL.

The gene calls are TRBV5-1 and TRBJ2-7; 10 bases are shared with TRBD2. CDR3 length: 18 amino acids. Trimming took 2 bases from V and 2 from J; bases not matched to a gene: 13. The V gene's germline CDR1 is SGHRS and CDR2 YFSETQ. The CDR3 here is CASSFTTGTSVNTYEQYF. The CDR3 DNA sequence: TGCGCCAGCAGCTTCACAACCGGGACTAGCGTTAATACCTACGAGCAGTACTTC.

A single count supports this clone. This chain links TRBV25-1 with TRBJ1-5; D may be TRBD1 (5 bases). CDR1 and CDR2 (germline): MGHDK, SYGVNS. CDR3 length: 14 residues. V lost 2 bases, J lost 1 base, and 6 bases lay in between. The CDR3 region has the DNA TGTGCCAGCAGTGAAAGGGACAGCAATCAGCCCCAGCATTTT. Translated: CASSERDSNQPQHF. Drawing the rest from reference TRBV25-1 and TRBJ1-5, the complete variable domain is EADIYQTPRYLVIGTGKKITLECSQTMGHDKMYWYQQDPGMELHLIHYSYGVNSTEKGDLSSESTVSRIRTEHFPLTLESARPSHTSQYLCASSERDSNQPQHFGDGTRLSIL.

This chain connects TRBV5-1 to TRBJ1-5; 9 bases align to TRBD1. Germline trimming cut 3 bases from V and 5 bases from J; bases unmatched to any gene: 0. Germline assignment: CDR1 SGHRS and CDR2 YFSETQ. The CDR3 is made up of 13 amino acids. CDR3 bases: TGCGCCAGCAGCTGGACAGGGGATCAGCCCCAGCATTTT. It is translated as CASSWTGDQPQHF.

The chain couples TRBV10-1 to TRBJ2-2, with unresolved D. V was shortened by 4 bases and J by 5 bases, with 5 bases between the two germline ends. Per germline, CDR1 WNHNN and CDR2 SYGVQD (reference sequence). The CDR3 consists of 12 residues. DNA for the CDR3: TGCGCCAGCAGTGCCAATACCGGGGAGCTGTTTTTT. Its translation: CASSANTGELFF.

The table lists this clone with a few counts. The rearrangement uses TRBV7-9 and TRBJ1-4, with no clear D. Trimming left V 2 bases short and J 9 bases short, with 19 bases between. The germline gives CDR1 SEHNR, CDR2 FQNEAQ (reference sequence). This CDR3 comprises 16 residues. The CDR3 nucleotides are TGTGCCAGCAGCTTATATCGAGCAGTCCTTATAAAAAAACTGTTTTTT. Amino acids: CASSLYRAVLIKKLFF.

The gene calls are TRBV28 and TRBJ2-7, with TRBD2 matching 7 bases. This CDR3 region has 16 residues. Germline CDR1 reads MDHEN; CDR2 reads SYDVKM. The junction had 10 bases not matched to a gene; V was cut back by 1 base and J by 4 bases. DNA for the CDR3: TGTGCCAGCAGTTTATCGGGAGGTGGGAGAAGGTACGAGCAGTACTTC. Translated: CASSLSGGGRRYEQYF.

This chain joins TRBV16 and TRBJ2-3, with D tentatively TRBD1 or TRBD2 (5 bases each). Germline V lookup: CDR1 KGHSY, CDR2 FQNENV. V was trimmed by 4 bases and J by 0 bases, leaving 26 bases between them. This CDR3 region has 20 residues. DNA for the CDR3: TGTGCCAGCAGCCCACCGAGGGGCCGACCCAGCCGGTCTAGCACAGATACGCAGTATTTT. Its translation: CASSPPRGRPSRSSTDTQYF.